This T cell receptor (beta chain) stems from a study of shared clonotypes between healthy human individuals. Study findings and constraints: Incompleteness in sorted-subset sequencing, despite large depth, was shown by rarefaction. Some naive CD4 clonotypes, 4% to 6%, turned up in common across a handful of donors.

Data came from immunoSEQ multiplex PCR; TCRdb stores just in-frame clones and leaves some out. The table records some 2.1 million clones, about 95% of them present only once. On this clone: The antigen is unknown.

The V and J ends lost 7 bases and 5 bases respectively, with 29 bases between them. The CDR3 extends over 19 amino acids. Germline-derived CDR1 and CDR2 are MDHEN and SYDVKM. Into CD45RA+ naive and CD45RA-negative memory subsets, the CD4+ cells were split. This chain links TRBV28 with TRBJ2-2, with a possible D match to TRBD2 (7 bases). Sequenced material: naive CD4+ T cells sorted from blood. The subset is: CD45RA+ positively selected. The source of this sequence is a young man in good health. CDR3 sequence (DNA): TGTGCCAGCACCTCGGGGGGCCTGGCGGGGGCGAGCAGGACCGGGGAGCTGTTTTTT. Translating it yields CASTSGGLAGASRTGELFF.